This entry is about one T cell receptor (beta chain). Trimming took off 0 bases at V and 6 bases at J, with 9 bases between the two ends. This CDR3 is 13 amino acids long. In germline, CDR1 is SGHNT, CDR2 YYREEE (reference sequence). This specimen comes from a study of blood T cell repertoires in COVID-19. The overall study: Sites across the United States, Italy and Spain contributed samples from acute and convalescent COVID-19. T cells, B-cell-depleted T cells, or PBMCs supplied cDNA or gDNA.

The protocol was immunoSEQ multiplex PCR, while the TCRdb copy is restricted to in-frame clones and leaves out a portion. Of about 110,000 clones listed, under 85% were seen once; the top ten hold about 4%. The rearrangement joins TRBV5-4 to TRBJ1-2; a weak D match, TRBD1 (6 bases). The specimen sequenced was peripheral blood. The TCR comes from a woman in her 70s with acute or convalescent COVID-19. The DNA for the CDR3 is TGTGCCAGCAGCTTGGGCAGGGGAGATGGCTACACCTTC. Translation gives CASSLGRGDGYTF.